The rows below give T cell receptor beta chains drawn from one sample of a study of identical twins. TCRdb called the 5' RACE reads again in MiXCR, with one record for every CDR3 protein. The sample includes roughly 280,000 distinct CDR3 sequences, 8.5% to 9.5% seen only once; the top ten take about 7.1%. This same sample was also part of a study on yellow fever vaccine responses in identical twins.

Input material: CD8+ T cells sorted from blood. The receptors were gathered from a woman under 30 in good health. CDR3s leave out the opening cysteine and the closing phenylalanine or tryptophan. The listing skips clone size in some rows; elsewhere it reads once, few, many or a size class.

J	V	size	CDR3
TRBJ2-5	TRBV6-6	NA	ASSYYRGETQY
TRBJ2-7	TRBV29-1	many	SVRLAGVHEQY
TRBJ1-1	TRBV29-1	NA	SVDQGAEDTEAF
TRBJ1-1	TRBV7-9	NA	ASSLVTGNTEAF
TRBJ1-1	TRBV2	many	AGGSNTEAF
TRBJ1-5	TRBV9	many	ASSVGTGNQPQH
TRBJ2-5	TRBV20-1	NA	SARDSVTSVQETQY
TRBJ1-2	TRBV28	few	ASRGQGETNYGYT
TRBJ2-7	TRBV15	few	ATSRDRGSSYEQY
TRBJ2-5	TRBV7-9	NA	ASTLWQGGETQY
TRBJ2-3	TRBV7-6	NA	ASSLPGLAGPERTDTQY
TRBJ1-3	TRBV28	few	ASKAGPHTSGNTIY
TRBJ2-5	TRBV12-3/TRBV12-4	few	ASSPWGLSQETQY
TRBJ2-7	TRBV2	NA	ASIPQGLRDEQY
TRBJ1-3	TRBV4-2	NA	ASSQLGGSGNTIY
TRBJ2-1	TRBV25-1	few	ASSGSGWGDEQF
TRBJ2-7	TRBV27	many	ASSMGSGSYEQY
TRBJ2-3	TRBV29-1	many	SVERDTQY
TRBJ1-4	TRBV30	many	AWRTGGVENEKLF
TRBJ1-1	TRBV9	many	ASSVARASEAF
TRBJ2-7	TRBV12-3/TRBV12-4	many	ASSPTGAEEQY
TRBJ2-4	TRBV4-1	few	ASSRVEAKNIQY
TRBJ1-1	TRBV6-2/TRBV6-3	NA	ASSQGRVEAF
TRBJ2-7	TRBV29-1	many	SFKDGFSYEQY
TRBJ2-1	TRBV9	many	ASSVRDGRPGEQF
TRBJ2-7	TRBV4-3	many	ASSQEIRGYEQY
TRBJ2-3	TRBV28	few	ASSLVKVESSTDTQY
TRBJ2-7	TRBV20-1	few	SARDIAGGIYEQY
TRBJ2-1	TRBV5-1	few	ASSPFGYEVSFNEQF
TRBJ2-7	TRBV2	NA	ASITGGGSHEQY
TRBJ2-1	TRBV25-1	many	ASSDRASYNEQF
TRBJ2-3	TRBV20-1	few	SARDIGTAGTGTQY
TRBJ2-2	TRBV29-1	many	SVEDRGVLNTGELF
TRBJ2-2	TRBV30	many	AWSEEGATVGELF
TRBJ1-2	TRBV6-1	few	ASGPDGYT
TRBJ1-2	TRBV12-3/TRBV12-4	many	ASSLEGFKNGYT
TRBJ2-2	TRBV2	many	ASRDLYTGELF
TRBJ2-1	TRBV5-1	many	ASSLVYNEQF
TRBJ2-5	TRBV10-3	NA	AISAPTSGEETQY
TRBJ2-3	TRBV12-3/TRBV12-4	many	ASSPTLAGTRRDTQY
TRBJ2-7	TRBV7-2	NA	ASSRSRDSPPTDEQY
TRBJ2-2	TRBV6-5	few	ASSFWDNTGELF
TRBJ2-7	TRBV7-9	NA	ASSPGDRFNEQY
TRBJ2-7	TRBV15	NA	ATSRPLGQGALYEQY
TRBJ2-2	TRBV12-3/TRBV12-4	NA	ASSQGSRDRKTGELF
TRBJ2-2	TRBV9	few	ASREGLATNTGELF
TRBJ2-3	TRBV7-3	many	ASSLTPLADTQY
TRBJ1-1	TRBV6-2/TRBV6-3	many	ASGTGVGTEAF
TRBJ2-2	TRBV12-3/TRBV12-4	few	ASSPPGAVSGELF
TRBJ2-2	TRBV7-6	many	ASSLRLNTGELF
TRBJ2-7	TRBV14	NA	ASRGQRSYEQY
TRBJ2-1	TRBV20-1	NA	SARPLASPIPTPHNEQF
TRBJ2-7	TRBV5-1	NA	ASSVRTGGTYEQY
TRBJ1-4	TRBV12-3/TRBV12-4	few	ASSRGTGIEKLF
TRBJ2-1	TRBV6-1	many	ASRPRGASYNEQF